This T cell receptor (beta chain) appears in the sequencing data of a study of T-cell reconstitution after alpha-beta-depleted transplantation in children. Study findings and constraints: Several hundred expanded graft clones reportedly supplied alpha-beta T cells about two months after transplant.

Using unique molecular identifiers, the investigators prepared the TCRbeta library. One entry per CDR3 protein results from TCRdb running MiXCR on the PCR reads. The data show about 980,000 distinct CDR3 sequences, with less than 30% seen just once and over 25% held by the top ten. Between the trimmed V and J ends, which lost 7 bases and 5 bases, there was a span of 15 bases. The CDR3 runs 14 residues. About this clonotype: Its specificity is unknown.

This TCR was recovered from a boy under three years old who had a stem cell transplant for SCID, so the T cells may come from the graft donor. The chain carries TRBV12-3 or TRBV12-4 and TRBJ1-5, with D unclear. The input for sequencing was PBMCs, mostly from graft donor cells, taken 360 days after TCRalphabeta/CD19-depleted stem cell transplant. CDR3 coding DNA: TGTGCCAGCAAACTCAATGGGGTCTATCAGCCCCAGCATTTT. Its protein is CASKLNGVYQPQHF.